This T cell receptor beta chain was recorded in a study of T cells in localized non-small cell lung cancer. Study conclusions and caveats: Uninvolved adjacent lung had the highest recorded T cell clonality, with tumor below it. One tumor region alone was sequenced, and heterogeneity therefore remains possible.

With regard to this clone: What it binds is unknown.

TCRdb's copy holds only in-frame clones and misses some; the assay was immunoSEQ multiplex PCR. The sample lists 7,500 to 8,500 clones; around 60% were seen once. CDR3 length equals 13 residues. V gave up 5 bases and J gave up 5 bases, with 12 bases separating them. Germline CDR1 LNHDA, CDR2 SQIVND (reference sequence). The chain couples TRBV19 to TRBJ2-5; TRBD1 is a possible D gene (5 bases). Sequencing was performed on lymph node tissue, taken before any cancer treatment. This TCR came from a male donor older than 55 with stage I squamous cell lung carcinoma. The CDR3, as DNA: TGTGCCAGTAGTTCGCAGACAGTGGAGACCCAGTACTTC. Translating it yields CASSSQTVETQYF.